The present T cell receptor beta chain was sequenced within a study of blood T cell repertoires in COVID-19. In the original processing: Estimation of nucleated cell counts relied on the amplification of reference gene primers. Using immunoSEQ multiplex PCR, the repertoire was profiled, and TCRdb retains in-frame clones only, with some absent. The V and J calls and clone size are taken from that table; D and trimming were inferred from the DNA. The repertoire holds approximately 54,000 clones, with about 82% as singletons. In this sample, this clone turned up a few times. The sequence came from a human donor in a cohort sampled during active COVID-19. Sequencing was done on a sample of peripheral blood.

DNA for the CDR3: TGTGCCAGCAGCAGACAAGGGAGGAATCAGCCCCAGCATTTT. It codes for CASSRQGRNQPQHF. The chain links TRBV7-9 to TRBJ1-5; no clear D. This CDR3 region has 14 residues. CDR1 is SEHNR and CDR2 is FQNEAQ in the germline V gene (reference sequence). V was pared by 5 bases and J by 4 bases, with 12 bases between.